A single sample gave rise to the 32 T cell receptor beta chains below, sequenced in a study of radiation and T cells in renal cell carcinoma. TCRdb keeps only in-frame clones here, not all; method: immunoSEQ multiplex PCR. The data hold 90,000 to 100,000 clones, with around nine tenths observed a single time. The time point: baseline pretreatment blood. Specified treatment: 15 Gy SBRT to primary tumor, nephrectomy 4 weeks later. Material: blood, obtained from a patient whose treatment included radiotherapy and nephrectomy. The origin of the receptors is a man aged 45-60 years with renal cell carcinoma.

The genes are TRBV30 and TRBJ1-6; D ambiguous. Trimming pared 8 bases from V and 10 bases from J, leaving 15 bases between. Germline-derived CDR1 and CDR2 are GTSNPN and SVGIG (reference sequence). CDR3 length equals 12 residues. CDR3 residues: CARRAPGSPLHF. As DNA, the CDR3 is TGTGCCAGAAGGGCGCCCGGGTCACCCCTCCACTTT.

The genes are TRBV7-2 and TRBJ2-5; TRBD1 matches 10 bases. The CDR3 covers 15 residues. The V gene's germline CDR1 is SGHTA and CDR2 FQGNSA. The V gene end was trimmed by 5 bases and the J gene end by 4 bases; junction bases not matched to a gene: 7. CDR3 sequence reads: CASSLPGQGSETQYF. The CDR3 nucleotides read TGTGCCAGCAGCCTACCGGGACAGGGGTCAGAGACCCAGTACTTC.

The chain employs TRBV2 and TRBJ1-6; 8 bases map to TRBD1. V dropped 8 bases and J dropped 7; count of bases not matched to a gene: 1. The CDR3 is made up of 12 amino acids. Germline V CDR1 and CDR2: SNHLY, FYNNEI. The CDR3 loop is CASAGGNSPLHF. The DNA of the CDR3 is TGTGCCAGCGCAGGGGGCAATTCACCCCTCCACTTT. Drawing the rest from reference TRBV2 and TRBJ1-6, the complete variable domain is EPEVTQTPSHQVTQMGQEVILRCVPISNHLYFYWYRQILGQKVEFLVSFYNNEISEKSEIFDDQFSVERPDGSNFTLKIRSTKLEDSAMYFCASAGGNSPLHFGNGTRLTVT.

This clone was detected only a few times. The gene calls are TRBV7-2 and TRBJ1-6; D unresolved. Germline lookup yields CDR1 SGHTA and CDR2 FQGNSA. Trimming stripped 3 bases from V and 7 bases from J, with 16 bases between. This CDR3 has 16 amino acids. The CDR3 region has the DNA TGTGCCAGCAGCTTGACCCCGACGGTGACCAATTCACCCCTCCACTTT. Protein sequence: CASSLTPTVTNSPLHF.

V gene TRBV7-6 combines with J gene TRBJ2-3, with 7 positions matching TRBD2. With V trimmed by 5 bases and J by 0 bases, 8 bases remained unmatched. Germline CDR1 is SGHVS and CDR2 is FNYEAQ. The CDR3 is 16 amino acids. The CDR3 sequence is CASSRYGTTSTDTQYF. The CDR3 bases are TGTGCCAGCAGCCGGTACGGGACTACTAGCACAGATACGCAGTATTTT.

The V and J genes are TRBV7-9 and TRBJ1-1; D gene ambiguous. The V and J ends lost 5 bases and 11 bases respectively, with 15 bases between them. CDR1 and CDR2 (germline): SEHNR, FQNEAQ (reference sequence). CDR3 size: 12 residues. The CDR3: CASSRFAGRAFF. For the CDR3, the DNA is TGTGCCAGCAGCAGATTCGCGGGCCGGGCTTTCTTT.

The CDR3 protein is CASSPTSGGYREQYF. The CDR3 DNA reads TGTGCCAGCAGCCCGACTAGCGGGGGGTATCGAGAGCAGTACTTC. The V gene is TRBV5-4, the J gene TRBJ2-7; TRBD2 agrees at 13 bases. The CDR3 covers 15 residues. The trim removed 4 bases at V and 7 bases at J, leaving 8 bases unmatched. Germline CDR1 and CDR2: SGHNT and YYREEE (reference sequence).

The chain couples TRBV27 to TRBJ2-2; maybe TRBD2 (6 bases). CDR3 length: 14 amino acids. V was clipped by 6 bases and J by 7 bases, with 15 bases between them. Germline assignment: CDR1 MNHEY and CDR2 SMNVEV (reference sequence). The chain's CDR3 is CASSPTSRLGELFF. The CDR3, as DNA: TGTGCCAGCAGCCCGACTAGTCGTCTCGGGGAGCTGTTTTTT.

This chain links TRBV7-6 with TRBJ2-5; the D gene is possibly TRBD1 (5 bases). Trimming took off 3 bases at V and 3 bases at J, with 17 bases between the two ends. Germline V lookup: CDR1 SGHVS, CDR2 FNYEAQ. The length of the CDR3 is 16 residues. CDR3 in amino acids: CASSFRQGASKETQYF. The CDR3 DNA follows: TGTGCCAGCAGCTTCCGGCAGGGTGCCTCAAAAGAGACCCAGTACTTC.

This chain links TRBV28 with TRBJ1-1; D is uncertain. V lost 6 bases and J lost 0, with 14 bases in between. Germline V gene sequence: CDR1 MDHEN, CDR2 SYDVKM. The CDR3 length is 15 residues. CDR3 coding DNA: TGTGCCAGCAGCCTAGATGGATTAATGAACACTGAAGCTTTCTTT. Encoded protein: CASSLDGLMNTEAFF.

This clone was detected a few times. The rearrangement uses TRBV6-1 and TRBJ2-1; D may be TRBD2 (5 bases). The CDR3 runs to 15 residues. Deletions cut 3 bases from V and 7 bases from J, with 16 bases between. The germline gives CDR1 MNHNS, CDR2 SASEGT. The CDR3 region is CASSDGSIDKNEQFF. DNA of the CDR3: TGTGCCAGCAGTGATGGGAGTATTGATAAAAATGAGCAGTTCTTC.

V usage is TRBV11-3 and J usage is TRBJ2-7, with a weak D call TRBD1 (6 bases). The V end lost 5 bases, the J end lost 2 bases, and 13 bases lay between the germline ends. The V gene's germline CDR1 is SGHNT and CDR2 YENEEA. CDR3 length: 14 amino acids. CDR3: CASSRLQGTYEQYF. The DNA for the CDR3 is TGTGCCAGCAGCCGCCTTCAGGGGACCTACGAGCAGTACTTC.

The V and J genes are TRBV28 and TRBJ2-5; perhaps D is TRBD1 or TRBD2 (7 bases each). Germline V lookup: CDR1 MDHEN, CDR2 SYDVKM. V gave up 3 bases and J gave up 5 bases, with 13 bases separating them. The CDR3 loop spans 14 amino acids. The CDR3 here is CASSLGQGGETQYF. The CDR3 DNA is TGTGCCAGCAGTTTGGGCCAGGGGGGGGAGACCCAGTACTTC.

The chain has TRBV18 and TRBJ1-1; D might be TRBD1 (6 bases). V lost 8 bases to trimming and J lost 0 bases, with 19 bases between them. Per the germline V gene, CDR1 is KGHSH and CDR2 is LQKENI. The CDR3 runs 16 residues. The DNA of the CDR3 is TGTGCCAGCCCTCTCCAGGGGATTGGCATGAACACTGAAGCTTTCTTT. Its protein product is CASPLQGIGMNTEAFF.

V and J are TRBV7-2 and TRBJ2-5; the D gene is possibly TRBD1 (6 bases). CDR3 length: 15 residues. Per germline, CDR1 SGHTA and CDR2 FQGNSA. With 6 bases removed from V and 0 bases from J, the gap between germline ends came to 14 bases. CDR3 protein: CASSSSRGYQETQYF. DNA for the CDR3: TGTGCCAGCAGTTCCTCCAGGGGATACCAAGAGACCCAGTACTTC.

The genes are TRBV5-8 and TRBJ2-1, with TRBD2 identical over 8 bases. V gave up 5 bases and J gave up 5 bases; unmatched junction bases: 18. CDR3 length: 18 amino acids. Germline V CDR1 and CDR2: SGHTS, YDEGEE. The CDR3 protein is CASSSPHSAGVSDNEQFF. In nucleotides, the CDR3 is TGTGCCAGCAGTTCCCCCCATTCAGCGGGAGTATCGGACAATGAGCAGTTCTTC.

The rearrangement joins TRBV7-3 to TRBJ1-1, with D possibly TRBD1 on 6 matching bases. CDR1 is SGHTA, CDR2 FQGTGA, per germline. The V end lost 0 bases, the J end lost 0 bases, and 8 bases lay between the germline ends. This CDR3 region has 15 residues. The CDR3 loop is CASSLTGTMNTEAFF. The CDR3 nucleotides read TGTGCCAGCAGCTTAACAGGGACAATGAACACTGAAGCTTTCTTT.

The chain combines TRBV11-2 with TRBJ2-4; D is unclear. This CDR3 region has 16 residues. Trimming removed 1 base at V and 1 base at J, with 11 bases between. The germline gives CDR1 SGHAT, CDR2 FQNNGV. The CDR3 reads CASSLVRSGAKNIQYF. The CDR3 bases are TGTGCCAGCAGCTTAGTAAGGTCAGGTGCCAAAAACATTCAGTACTTC.

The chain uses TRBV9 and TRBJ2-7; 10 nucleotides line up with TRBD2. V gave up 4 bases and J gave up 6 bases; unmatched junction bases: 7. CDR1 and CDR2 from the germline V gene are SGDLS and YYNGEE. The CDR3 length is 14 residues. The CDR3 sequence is CASSPKRGGLEQYF. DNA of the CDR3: TGTGCCAGCAGCCCGAAGCGGGGGGGCCTCGAGCAGTACTTC.

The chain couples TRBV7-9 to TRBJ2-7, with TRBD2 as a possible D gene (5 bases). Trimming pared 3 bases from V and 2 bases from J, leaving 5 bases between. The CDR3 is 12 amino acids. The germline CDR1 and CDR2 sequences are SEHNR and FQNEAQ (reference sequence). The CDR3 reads CASSFGTYEQYF. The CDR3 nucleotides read TGTGCCAGCAGCTTCGGGACCTACGAGCAGTACTTC. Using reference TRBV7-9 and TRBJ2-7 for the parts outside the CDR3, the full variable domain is DTGVSQNPRHKITKRGQNVTFRCDPISEHNRLYWYRQTLGQGPEFLTYFQNEAQLEKSRLLSDRFSAERPKGSFSTLEIQRTEQGDSAMYLCASSFGTYEQYFGPGTRLTVT.

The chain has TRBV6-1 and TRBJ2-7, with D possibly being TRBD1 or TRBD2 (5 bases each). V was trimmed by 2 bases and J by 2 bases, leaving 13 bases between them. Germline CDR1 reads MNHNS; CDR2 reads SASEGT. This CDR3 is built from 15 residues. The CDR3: CASSEIFGTPYEQYF. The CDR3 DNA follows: TGTGCCAGCAGTGAAATCTTTGGGACCCCCTACGAGCAGTACTTC.

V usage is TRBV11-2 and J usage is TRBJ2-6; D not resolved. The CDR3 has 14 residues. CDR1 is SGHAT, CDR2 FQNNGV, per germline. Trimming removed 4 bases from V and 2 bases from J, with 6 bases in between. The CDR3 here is CASSSSPGANVLTF. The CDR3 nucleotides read TGTGCCAGCAGCTCGTCCCCTGGGGCCAACGTCCTGACTTTC.

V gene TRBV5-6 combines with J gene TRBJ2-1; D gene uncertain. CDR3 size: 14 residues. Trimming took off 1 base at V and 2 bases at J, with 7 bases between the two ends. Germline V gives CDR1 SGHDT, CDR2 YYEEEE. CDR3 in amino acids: CASSLRQPYNEQFF. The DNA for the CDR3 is TGTGCCAGCAGCTTGAGGCAGCCCTACAATGAGCAGTTCTTC.

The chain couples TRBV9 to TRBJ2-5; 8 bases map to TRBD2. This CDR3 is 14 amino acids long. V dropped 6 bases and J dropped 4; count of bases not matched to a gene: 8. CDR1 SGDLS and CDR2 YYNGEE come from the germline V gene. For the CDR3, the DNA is TGTGCCAGCAACCTCGGGGGGGGCCGAGAGACCCAGTACTTC. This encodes CASNLGGGRETQYF.

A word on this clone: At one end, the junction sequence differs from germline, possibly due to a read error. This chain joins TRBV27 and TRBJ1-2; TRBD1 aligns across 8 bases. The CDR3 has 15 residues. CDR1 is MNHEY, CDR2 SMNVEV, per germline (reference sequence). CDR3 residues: CASSTGGKKLSGYTF. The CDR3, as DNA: TGTGCTAGCAGCACAGGGGGGAAGAAGTTGTCTGGCTACACCTTC.

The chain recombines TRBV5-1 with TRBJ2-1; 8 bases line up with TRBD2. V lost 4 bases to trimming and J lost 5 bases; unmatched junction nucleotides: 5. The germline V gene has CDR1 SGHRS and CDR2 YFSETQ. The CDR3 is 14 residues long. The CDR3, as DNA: TGCGCCAGCAGCGCCGGGACTAGTGACAATGAGCAGTTCTTC. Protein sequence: CASSAGTSDNEQFF.

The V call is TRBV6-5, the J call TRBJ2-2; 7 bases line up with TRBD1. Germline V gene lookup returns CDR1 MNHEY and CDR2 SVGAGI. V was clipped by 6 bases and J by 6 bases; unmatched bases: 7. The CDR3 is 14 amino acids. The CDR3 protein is CASRLTGAAGELFF. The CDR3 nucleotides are TGTGCCAGCAGGCTTACAGGGGCGGCCGGGGAGCTGTTTTTT.

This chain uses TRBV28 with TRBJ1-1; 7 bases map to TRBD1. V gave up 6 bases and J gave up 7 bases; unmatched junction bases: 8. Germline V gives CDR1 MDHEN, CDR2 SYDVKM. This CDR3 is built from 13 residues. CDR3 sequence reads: CASSSTGRVEAFF. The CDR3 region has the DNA TGTGCCAGCAGCTCGACAGGGCGGGTTGAAGCTTTCTTT.

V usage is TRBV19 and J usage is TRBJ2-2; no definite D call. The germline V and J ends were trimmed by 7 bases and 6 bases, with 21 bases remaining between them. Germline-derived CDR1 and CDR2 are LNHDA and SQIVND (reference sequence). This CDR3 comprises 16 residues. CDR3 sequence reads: CASTRAGPPGSGELFF. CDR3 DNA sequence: TGTGCCAGTACTCGAGCTGGGCCCCCGGGTTCCGGGGAGCTGTTTTTT.

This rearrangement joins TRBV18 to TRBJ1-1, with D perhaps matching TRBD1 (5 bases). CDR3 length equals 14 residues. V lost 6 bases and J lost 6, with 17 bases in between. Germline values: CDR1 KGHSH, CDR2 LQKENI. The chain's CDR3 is CASSSQGLRPEAFF. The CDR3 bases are TGTGCCAGCTCTTCCCAGGGACTTCGGCCTGAAGCTTTCTTT. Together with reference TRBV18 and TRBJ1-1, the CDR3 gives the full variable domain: NAGVMQNPRHLVRRRGQEARLRCSPMKGHSHVYWYRQLPEEGLKFMVYLQKENIIDESGMPKERFSAEFPKEGPSILRIQQVVRGDSAAYFCASSSQGLRPEAFFGQGTRLTVV.

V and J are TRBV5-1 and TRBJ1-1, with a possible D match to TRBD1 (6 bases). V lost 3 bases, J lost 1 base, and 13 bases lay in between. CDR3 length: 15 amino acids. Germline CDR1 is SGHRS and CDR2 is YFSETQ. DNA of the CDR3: TGCGCCAGCAGCTCAAGGGACACCCCGAACACTGAAGCTTTCTTT. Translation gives CASSSRDTPNTEAFF.

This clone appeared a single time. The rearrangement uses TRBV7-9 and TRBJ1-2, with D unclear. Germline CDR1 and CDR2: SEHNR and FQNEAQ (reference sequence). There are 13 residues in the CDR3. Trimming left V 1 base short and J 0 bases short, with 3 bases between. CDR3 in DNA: TGTGCCAGCAGCTTAGGGACTAACTATGGCTACACCTTC. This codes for CASSLGTNYGYTF.